This T cell receptor (beta chain) derives from a study of STAT3 mutations in large granular lymphocyte leukemia (dated by TCRdb to between 2018 and 2021). Notes on the research overall: In roughly half of the longitudinally sequenced T-LGLL patients, canonical activating STAT3 mutations were detected. More than half of T-LGLL patients received one or more immunosuppressive therapy regimens, with hematologic response in 40% of those treated. Patients with T-cell large granular lymphocyte leukemia underwent serial deep sequencing of TCRbeta CDR3 and STAT3 to reconstruct clonal hierarchy and dynamics. From an initial cohort of approximately 190 LGL patients, fewer than 20 representative T-LGLL cases were picked for longitudinal TCRbeta and STAT3 sequencing. Two patients with natural killer LGL leukemia were also sequenced longitudinally as controls within the study. Patients were sequenced at 3 to 5 time points on average, with the number of samplings per patient ranging from 2 to 8. The paper's findings and limits, for the study overall: Because no samples were available when a clone first appeared, clonal expansion had to be inferred from samplings taken at other points. TCR clonotype switching after therapy was observed in about 35% of the 18 patients, and all newly emerging clones were found to be STAT3 wild type. Several patients had a dominant TCR clone burden greater than the STAT3 mutant burden, which suggests that the STAT3 mutation arose secondarily within a clone that had already expanded. At least one immunodominant TCRbeta clonotype was identified in every T-LGLL patient, and multiple immunodominant subclonotypes were identified in about half of the T-LGLL patients. Linking therapy response to changes in TCR clonal burden was complicated by variable intervals between samplings and by differing treatment regimens. Persisting codominant clonotypes in some patients meant a small but highly pathogenic clone may have been missed.

About this clone itself: Its antigen is unknown. Per-nucleotide qualities are absent, and no much larger clonotype sits a single base away.

CDR1 LNHDA and CDR2 SQIVND are derived from the germline V gene (reference sequence). The cysteine opens and the phenylalanine closes a CDR3 of 13 amino acids. CDR3 DNA is the only sequence kept; it has 39 bases, read in frame from the first base. The junction shows trimming of 4 bases on V and 1 base on J, plus 7 bases between the germline ends. TCRbeta libraries were sequenced on an Illumina MiSeq, and an average of about 42,000 productive templates per sample was obtained. Using multiplex PCR amplification, the immunoSEQ assay generated the TCRbeta CDR3 libraries. Turning to the authors' computational methods: Repertoire diversity was computed as previously defined, with values near 0 indicating extremely monoclonal samples. The clones in this table, taken by TCRdb from immuneACCESS, are in-frame only. Not every clone is retained; where verified, under half of the shortfall comes from an unresolved V gene, and the cause of the rest is unknown. D and trimming were read from the DNA, whereas the V and J calls and clone size are those reported in that table. The sample includes around 15,000 clones, with over 90% observed a single time. Clones ranked in the top ten supply 7.5% to 9.5% of the sample.

The same DNA, extracted from blood mononuclear cells, served for both TCR sequencing and STAT3 sequencing. The sequenced sample consisted of peripheral blood mononuclear cells. The clonotype originates from a woman aged 45-65 years with T-cell large granular lymphocyte leukemia. Some clones in this sample may be carry-over from other donors' samples. The age is the age at diagnosis. The V gene is TRBV19 and the J gene is TRBJ1-2, with no confident D gene call. CDR3 loop: CASSKDGNYGYTF. The DNA reads as follows: TGTGCCAGTAGTAAAGACGGTAACTATGGCTACACCTTC.